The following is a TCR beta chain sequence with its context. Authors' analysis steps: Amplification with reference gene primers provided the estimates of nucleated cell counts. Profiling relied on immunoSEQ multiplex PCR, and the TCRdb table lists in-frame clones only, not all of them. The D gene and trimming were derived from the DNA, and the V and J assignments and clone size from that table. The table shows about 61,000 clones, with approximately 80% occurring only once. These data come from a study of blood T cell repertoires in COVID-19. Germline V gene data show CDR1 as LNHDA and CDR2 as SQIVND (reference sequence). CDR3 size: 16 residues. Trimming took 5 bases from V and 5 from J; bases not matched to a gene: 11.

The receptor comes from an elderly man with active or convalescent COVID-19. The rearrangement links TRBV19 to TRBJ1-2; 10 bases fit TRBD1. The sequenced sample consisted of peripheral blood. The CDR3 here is CASSLSRQGAYYGYTF. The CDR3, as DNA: TGTGCCAGTAGTCTTTCGCGACAGGGGGCTTATTATGGCTACACCTTC.